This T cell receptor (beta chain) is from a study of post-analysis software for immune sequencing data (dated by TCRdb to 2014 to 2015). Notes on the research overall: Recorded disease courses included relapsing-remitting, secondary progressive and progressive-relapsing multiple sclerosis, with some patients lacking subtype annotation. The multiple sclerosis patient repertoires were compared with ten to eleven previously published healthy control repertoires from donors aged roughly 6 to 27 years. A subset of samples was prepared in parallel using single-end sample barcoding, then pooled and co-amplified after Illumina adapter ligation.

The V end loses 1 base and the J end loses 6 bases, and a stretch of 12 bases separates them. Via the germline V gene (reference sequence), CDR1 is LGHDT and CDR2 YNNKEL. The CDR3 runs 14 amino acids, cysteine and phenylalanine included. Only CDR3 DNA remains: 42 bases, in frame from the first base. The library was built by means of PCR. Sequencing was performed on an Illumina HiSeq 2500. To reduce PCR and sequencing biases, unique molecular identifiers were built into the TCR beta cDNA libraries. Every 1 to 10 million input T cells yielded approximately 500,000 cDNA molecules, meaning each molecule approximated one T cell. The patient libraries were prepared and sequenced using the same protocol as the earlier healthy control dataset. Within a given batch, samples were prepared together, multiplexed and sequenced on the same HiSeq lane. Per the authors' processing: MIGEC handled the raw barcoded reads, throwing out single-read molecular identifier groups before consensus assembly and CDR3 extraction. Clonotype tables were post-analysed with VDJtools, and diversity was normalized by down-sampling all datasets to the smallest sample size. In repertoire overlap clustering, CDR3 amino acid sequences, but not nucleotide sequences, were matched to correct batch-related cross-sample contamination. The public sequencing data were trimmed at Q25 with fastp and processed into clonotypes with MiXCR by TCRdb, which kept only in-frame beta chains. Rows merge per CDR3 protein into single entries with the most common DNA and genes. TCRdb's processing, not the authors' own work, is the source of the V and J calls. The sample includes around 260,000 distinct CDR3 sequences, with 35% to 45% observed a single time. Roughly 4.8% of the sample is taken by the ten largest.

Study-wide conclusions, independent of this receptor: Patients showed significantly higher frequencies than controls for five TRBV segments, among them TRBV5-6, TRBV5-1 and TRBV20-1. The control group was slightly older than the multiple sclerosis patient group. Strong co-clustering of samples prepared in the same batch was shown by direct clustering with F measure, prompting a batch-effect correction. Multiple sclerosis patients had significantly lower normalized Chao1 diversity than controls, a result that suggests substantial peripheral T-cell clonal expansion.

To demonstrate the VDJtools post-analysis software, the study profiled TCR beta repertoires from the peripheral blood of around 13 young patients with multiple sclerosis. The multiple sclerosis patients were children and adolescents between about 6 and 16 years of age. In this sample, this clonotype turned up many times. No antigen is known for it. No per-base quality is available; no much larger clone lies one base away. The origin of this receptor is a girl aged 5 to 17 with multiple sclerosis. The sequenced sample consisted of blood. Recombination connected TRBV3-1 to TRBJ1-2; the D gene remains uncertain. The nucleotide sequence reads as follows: TGTGCCAGCAGCCAAGTCCACAGCAAAGATGGCTACACCTTC. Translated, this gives CASSQVHSKDGYTF.